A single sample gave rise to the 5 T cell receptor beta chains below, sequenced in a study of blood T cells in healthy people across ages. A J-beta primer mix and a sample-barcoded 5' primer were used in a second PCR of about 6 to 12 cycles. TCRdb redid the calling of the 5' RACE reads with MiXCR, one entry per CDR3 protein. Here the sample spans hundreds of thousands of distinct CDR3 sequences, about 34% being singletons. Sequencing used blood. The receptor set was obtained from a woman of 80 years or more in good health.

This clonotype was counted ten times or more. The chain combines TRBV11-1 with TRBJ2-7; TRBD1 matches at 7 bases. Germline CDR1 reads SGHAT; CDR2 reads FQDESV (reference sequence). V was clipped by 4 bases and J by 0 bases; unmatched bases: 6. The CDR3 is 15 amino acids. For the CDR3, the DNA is TGTGCCAGCAGCTCCGGGACAGTAACCTCCTACGAGCAGTACTTC. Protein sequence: CASSSGTVTSYEQYF.

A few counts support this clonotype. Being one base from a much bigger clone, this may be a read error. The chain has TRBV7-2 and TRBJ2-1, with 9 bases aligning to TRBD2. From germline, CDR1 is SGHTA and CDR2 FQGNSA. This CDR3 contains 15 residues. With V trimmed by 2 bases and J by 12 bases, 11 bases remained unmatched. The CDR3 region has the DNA TGTGCCAGCAGCTTAAGGCGGCGGGGGGGCGATGGGCAGTTCTTC. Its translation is CASSLRRRGGDGQFF.

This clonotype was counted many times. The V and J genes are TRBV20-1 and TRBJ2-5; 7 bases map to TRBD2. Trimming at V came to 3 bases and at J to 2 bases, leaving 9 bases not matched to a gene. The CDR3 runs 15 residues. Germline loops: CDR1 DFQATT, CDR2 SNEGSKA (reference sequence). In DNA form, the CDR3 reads TGCAGTGCTAGTAGTCCTAGCGGCATGCAAGAGACCCAGTACTTC. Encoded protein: CSASSPSGMQETQYF.

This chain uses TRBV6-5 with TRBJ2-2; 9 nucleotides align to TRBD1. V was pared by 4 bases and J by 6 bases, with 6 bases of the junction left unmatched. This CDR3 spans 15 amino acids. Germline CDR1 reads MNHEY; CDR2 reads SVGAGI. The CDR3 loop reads CASSFGTGLPGELFF. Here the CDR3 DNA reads TGTGCCAGCAGTTTCGGGACAGGGCTACCCGGGGAGCTGTTTTTT.

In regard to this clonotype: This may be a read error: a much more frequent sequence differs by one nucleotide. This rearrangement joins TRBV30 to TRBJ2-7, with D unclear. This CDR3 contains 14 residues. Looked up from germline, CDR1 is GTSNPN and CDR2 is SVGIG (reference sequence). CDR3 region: CTWSVGRSSYEQYF. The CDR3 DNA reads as TGTACCTGGAGTGTGGGCAGGTCCTCCTACGAGCAGTACTTC.